The clone carrying this T cell receptor (beta chain) was detected many times. The data originate from a study of identical twins. cDNA carried unique molecular identifiers, and a universal primer site was added by template switching. TCRdb reprocessed the 5' RACE reads via MiXCR and lists one record per CDR3 protein. This sample carries some 600,000 distinct CDR3 sequences, around 7.4% of them seen once, and the ten largest clones take roughly 1.6%. Germline CDR1 MNHEY, CDR2 SVGAGI. This CDR3 spans 14 amino acids. J lost 11 bases, V lost 4 bases, and 8 bases had no gene match. These records were also assigned to another study, of yellow fever vaccine responses in identical twins.

The chain links TRBV6-5 to TRBJ2-3; TRBD2 agrees at 11 bases. The sample comprised PBMCs. The receptor's source is a woman aged 18-29 years in good health. Here the CDR3 reads CASSSAGTSGLQYF. DNA for the CDR3: TGTGCCAGCAGTTCCGCCGGGACTAGCGGCCTGCAGTATTTT.